This passage covers 23 T cell receptor beta chains from one sample sequenced in a study of Tregs in tolerant kidney transplant recipients. TCRdb keeps only in-frame clones here, not all; method: immunoSEQ multiplex PCR. Here the sample spans 85,000 to 90,000 clones, approximately 92% being singletons. The source material was CD8+ T cells from blood. These receptor sequences come from a human donor in good health.

This clone is a singleton in its sample. The rearrangement joins TRBV7-9 to TRBJ2-7; D gene uncertain. Per germline, CDR1 SEHNR and CDR2 FQNEAQ (reference sequence). V was shortened by 4 bases and J by 3 bases, with 10 bases between the two germline ends. The CDR3 is 13 residues long. The CDR3 is CASSSIWGYEQYF. The DNA for the CDR3 is TGTGCCAGCAGCTCCATCTGGGGCTACGAGCAGTACTTC.

This chain links TRBV6-4 with TRBJ2-3; D is unresolved. This CDR3 is built from 13 residues. The germline V and J ends were trimmed by 4 bases and 0 bases, with 5 bases remaining between them. Germline-derived CDR1 and CDR2 are MRHNA and SNTAGT. Here the CDR3 DNA reads TGTGCCAGCAGTGCTTCTAGCACAGATACGCAGTATTTT. Translated, it gives CASSASSTDTQYF.

V and J are TRBV7-8 and TRBJ1-4; no clear D gene. V was cut by 1 base and J by 11 bases, with 8 bases left in between. Germline CDR1 and CDR2: SGHVS and FQNEAQ. The CDR3 covers 12 residues. The DNA of the CDR3 is TGTGCCAGCAGCTTAGAGGGCTCTAAACTGTTTTTT. It is translated as CASSLEGSKLFF.

The chain uses TRBV6-5 and TRBJ1-5; D may be TRBD1 (5 bases). Trimming took off 8 bases at V and 3 bases at J, with 14 bases between the two ends. Germline V gene sequence: CDR1 MNHEY, CDR2 SVGAGI. CDR3 size: 14 residues. The DNA of the CDR3 is TGTGCCAGCCGAAAGCGACAGTCCAATCAGCCCCAGCATTTT. Amino acid sequence: CASRKRQSNQPQHF.

This rearrangement joins TRBV13 to TRBJ2-1, with D uncertain. This CDR3 is 12 amino acids long. Looked up from germline, CDR1 is PRHDT and CDR2 is FYEKMQ (reference sequence). Trimming shortened V by 1 base and J by 14 bases, and 12 bases separated the two germline ends. The CDR3 here is CASSLELERKFF. In DNA form, the CDR3 reads TGTGCCAGCAGCTTAGAGCTCGAAAGGAAGTTCTTC.

In this sample, this clone turned up once. This chain links TRBV27 with TRBJ2-7, with TRBD2 as a possible D gene (6 bases). Trimming left V 2 bases short and J 4 bases short, with 21 bases between. The CDR3 loop spans 17 amino acids. Germline assignment: CDR1 MNHEY and CDR2 SMNVEV (reference sequence). The CDR3 DNA reads TGTGCCAGCAGTTTAGCGGGGAGGCGGGACGGTATTTACGAGCAGTACTTC. As protein: CASSLAGRRDGIYEQYF.

In its sample, this clone was seen a few times. The chain couples TRBV12-5 to TRBJ2-2, with a weak D call TRBD2 (6 bases). The CDR3 spans 11 residues. V was trimmed by 6 bases and J by 13 bases, leaving 12 bases between them. Germline V gene lookup returns CDR1 LGHNT and CDR2 FRNRAP. The chain's CDR3 is CASGSGGRLFF. The CDR3 DNA follows: TGTGCTAGTGGCTCCGGGGGACGGCTGTTTTTT.

J is TRBJ2-1 and V is TRBV6-1; possible D gene TRBD2, 7 bases. The CDR3 loop spans 15 amino acids. V lost 2 bases and J 9 bases, leaving 17 bases between the germline ends. Germline V gene data show CDR1 as MNHNS and CDR2 as SASEGT. This CDR3 is CASSEQLGGGGEQFF. The CDR3 nucleotides read TGTGCCAGCAGTGAACAACTAGGAGGGGGGGGTGAGCAGTTCTTC.

The chain joins TRBV7-9 to TRBJ1-5; 8 bases match TRBD1. Per germline, CDR1 SEHNR and CDR2 FQNEAQ (reference sequence). The CDR3 extends over 14 amino acids. With V trimmed by 5 bases and J by 7 bases, 7 bases remained unmatched. CDR3 sequence (DNA): TGTGCCAGCAGCCCGACAGGGGTCGGACAGCCCCAGCATTTT. Translating gives CASSPTGVGQPQHF.

The J gene is TRBJ1-2, the V gene TRBV5-4, with TRBD1 identical over 9 bases. This CDR3 has 14 residues. V trimming: 2 bases; J trimming: 7 bases; junction bases outside the gene matches: 6. Looked up from germline, CDR1 is SGHNT and CDR2 is YYREEE (reference sequence). This CDR3 reads CASSFPGQGGGYTF. In DNA, the CDR3 is TGTGCCAGCAGCTTTCCGGGACAGGGCGGTGGCTACACCTTC.

V usage is TRBV11-2 and J usage is TRBJ2-4; possibly TRBD1 or TRBD2 for D (5 bases each). V lost 3 bases and J lost 0, with 15 bases in between. Germline CDR1 reads SGHAT; CDR2 reads FQNNGV. The CDR3 spans 17 residues. The CDR3 loop is CASSFVGTALAKNIQYF. The DNA of the CDR3 is TGTGCCAGCAGCTTCGTCGGGACCGCCCTAGCCAAAAACATTCAGTACTTC.

This clone is a singleton in its sample. This rearrangement joins TRBV7-9 to TRBJ2-1; D tentatively fits TRBD1 or TRBD2 (5 bases each). The germline gives CDR1 SEHNR, CDR2 FQNEAQ (reference sequence). V lost 5 bases to trimming and J lost 4 bases, with 12 bases between them. There are 14 residues in the CDR3. CDR3 protein: CASSTTGPYNEQFF. As DNA, the CDR3 is TGTGCCAGCAGCACGACGGGACCTTACAATGAGCAGTTCTTC.

The rearrangement joins TRBV4-1 to TRBJ2-7; TRBD1 aligns across 8 bases. Germline V gene sequence: CDR1 MGHRA, CDR2 YSYEKL. The CDR3 sequence is 14 residues long. After removal of 3 bases from V and 5 bases from J, the junction contained 6 bases not matched to a gene. CDR3 bases: TGCGCCAGCAGCCACCACAGGGGGGTGGACGAGCAGTACTTC. Encoded protein: CASSHHRGVDEQYF.

V is TRBV21-1 and J is TRBJ1-2; the table assigns TRBD1, which was not confirmed against the DNA. TRBV21-1 is classified as a pseudogene. The CDR3 is 16 residues long. CDR3 DNA sequence: TGTGCCAGCAGCAAAGCGGTTGGGGGCCCGTTTTATGGCTACACCTTC. Translated, it gives CASSKAVGGPFYGYTF.

The chain uses TRBV15 and TRBJ2-7; tentatively, D is TRBD2 (6 bases). The ends were cut back, 0 bases at V and 5 bases at J, with 8 bases in the middle. The CDR3 spans 13 residues. Germline V gene lookup returns CDR1 LNHNV and CDR2 YYDKDF (reference sequence). The CDR3 reads CATSREGGNEQYF. For the CDR3, the DNA is TGTGCCACCAGCAGAGAGGGGGGAAACGAGCAGTACTTC. Looking up the rest from reference TRBV15 and TRBJ2-7 gives the full variable domain: DAMVIQNPRYQVTQFGKPVTLSCSQTLNHNVMYWYQQKSSQAPKLLFHYYDKDFNNEADTPDNFQSRRPNTSFCFLDIRSPGLGDTAMYLCATSREGGNEQYFGPGTRLTVT.

CDR3 in DNA: TGTGCCAGCAGTGAATTGTGGTCCACCACTGAAGCTTTCTTT. Its protein is CASSELWSTTEAFF. The chain recombines TRBV2 with TRBJ1-1; no definite D call. The germline gives CDR1 SNHLY, CDR2 FYNNEI. The CDR3 loop spans 14 amino acids. Between the trimmed V and J ends, which lost 2 bases and 4 bases, there was a span of 11 bases.

This clone was seen once. V is TRBV9 and J is TRBJ2-1; D not resolved. Germline V gene lookup returns CDR1 SGDLS and CDR2 YYNGEE. Trimming removed 0 bases at V and 0 bases at J, with 7 bases between. CDR3 length equals 15 residues. This CDR3 is CASSVGQSSYNEQFF. The CDR3 DNA reads TGTGCCAGCAGCGTAGGCCAGAGCTCCTACAATGAGCAGTTCTTC.

Here the CDR3 DNA reads TGTGCCAGCAGCTTCCCCGGGACGACCGGATCCTACGAGCAGTACTTC. It yields the protein CASSFPGTTGSYEQYF. V and J are TRBV7-8 and TRBJ2-7, with D perhaps TRBD1 or TRBD2 (5 bases each). There are 16 residues in the CDR3. Germline CDR1 reads SGHVS; CDR2 reads FQNEAQ. The V gene lost 3 bases and the J gene lost 1 base, with 16 bases spanning the gap.

J is TRBJ1-2 and V is TRBV19; D is uncertain. The CDR3 is 15 residues long. Germline V gene lookup returns CDR1 LNHDA and CDR2 SQIVND (reference sequence). Trimming pared 7 bases from V and 3 bases from J, leaving 18 bases between. The CDR3 coding sequence is TGTGCCAGTACCCCGGCCGACACGCTTTACTATGGCTACACCTTC. It encodes CASTPADTLYYGYTF.

The chain carries TRBV4-1 and TRBJ1-5, with 11 nucleotides matching TRBD1. V trimming: 5 bases; J trimming: 6 bases; junction bases outside the gene matches: 6. CDR1 and CDR2 from the germline V gene are MGHRA and YSYEKL. The CDR3 has 15 residues. CDR3 in DNA: TGCGCCAGCAGCTCAGGACAGGGGGCGCGTCAGCCCCAGCATTTT. Protein sequence: CASSSGQGARQPQHF.

The J gene is TRBJ2-3, the V gene TRBV6-4, with 8 bases that match TRBD2. With 0 bases clipped from V and 3 bases from J, the junction kept 8 bases outside the gene matches. CDR3 length: 17 amino acids. Germline lookup yields CDR1 MRHNA and CDR2 SNTAGT. The DNA of the CDR3 is TGTGCCAGCAGTGACTCCCTCGGGGGGGGGAAGACAGATACGCAGTATTTT. It yields the protein CASSDSLGGGKTDTQYF.

This chain links TRBV7-8 with TRBJ2-5; 7 nucleotides agree with TRBD2. Germline V gives CDR1 SGHVS, CDR2 FQNEAQ. The CDR3 runs 15 residues. The V gene end was trimmed by 2 bases and the J gene end by 6 bases; junction bases not matched to a gene: 9. The CDR3, as DNA: TGTGCCAGCAGCTTACGCCGAGCGCGGGAGAAGACCCAGTACTTC. Translated: CASSLRRAREKTQYF.

This sequence joins TRBV4-1 and TRBJ2-1; TRBD2 aligns across 7 bases. The germline V gene has CDR1 MGHRA and CDR2 YSYEKL. With 2 bases clipped from V and 0 bases from J, the junction kept 7 bases outside the gene matches. The CDR3 spans 17 residues. The CDR3 is CASSQPPGLYSYNEQFF. DNA of the CDR3: TGCGCCAGCAGCCAACCTCCGGGACTATACTCCTACAATGAGCAGTTCTTC.